This entry concerns a single T cell receptor beta chain. What it recognizes is unknown. This specimen belongs to a study of lymphopenia after photon versus proton radiotherapy. The study, taken as a whole, reports: Under photons, naive T cells and diversity fell while effector/memory populations rose.

Sequenced by immunoSEQ multiplex PCR; TCRdb stores in-frame clones only, minus some. The table has about 65,000 clones, 87% seen once. The germline gives CDR1 SEHNR, CDR2 FQNEAQ (reference sequence). This CDR3 has 14 residues. This clonotype was obtained from an elderly man with esophageal cancer. J is TRBJ2-5 and V is TRBV7-9, with 9 bases aligning to TRBD1. The tail of the sequence fits TRBJ2-7 better, so the J call may be wrong. Specimen: peripheral blood, collected from a patient treated with proton-based radiotherapy. In nucleotides, the CDR3 is TGTGCCAGCAGGGCACAGGGGGCTAGGTACGAGCAGTACTTC. Encoded protein: CASRAQGARYEQYF.